A selection of T cell receptor beta chains follows, all from one sample in a study of beta chain features in type 1 diabetes. The data were produced by immunoSEQ multiplex PCR, yet TCRdb's version contains in-frame clones alone and is incomplete. The sample holds 350,000 or so clones; around a fifth are singletons and the top ten take under 0.05%. The specimen sequenced was naive CD4+ T cells from blood. Every receptor here comes from a woman under 30 in good health. Both conserved end residues are part of each CDR3. A D gene is named only where the DNA matches it firmly. Where a row states a size, it is once, few, many or the class of an expanded clone; other rows omit it.

j_gene	d_gene	v_gene	abundance	CDR3nt	CDR3aa
TRBJ2-7	TRBD1	TRBV14	NA	TGTGCCAGCAGCTCATACAAGGGGGCGAGAAATGACGAGCAGTACTTC	CASSSYKGARNDEQYF
TRBJ1-5	NA	TRBV5-1	NA	TGCGCCAGCAGCTTGGGCCAGGGTAGGAATCAGCCCCAGCATTTT	CASSLGQGRNQPQHF
TRBJ2-7	NA	TRBV4-1	NA	TGCGCCAGCAGCTTACCCCGGGGGGAGCAGTACTTC	CASSLPRGEQYF
TRBJ2-5	TRBD1	TRBV9	NA	TGTGCCAGCAGCGGGGGACAGGGAGGATACCAAGAGACCCAGTACTTC	CASSGGQGGYQETQYF
TRBJ1-6	NA	TRBV7-7	few	TGTGCTAGCAGCGCCCGTCTGAAAGAGCCCCTCCACTTT	CASSARLKEPLHF
TRBJ1-2	NA	TRBV7-9	NA	TGTGCCAGCAGCTTAGACAGGCCCCCAGGTGGCTACACCTTC	CASSLDRPPGGYTF
TRBJ2-1	NA	TRBV29-1	NA	TGCAGCGTTGTGGCGGGGTTCTCCTACAATGAGCAGTTCTTC	CSVVAGFSYNEQFF
TRBJ2-1	TRBD1	TRBV7-7	NA	TGTGCTAGCAGCCAGGACAGGGACAATGAGCAGTTCTTC	CASSQDRDNEQFF
TRBJ2-7	TRBD2	TRBV2	few	TGTGCCAGCAGGGTAGCGGGGGGTTCCTACGAGCAGTACTTC	CASRVAGGSYEQYF
TRBJ1-1	NA	TRBV30	few	TGTGCCTTGAGGGGCAGTTCTAACACTGAAGCTTTCTTT	CALRGSSNTEAFF
TRBJ2-3	TRBD1	TRBV18	NA	TGTGCCAGCTCATCGAAAGGGACAGGGACCACAGATACGCAGTATTTT	CASSSKGTGTTDTQYF
TRBJ1-2	NA	TRBV10-3	few	TGTGCCATCAGTGAGTCGACAAGTGGCAATGGCTACACCTTC	CAISESTSGNGYTF
TRBJ1-1	NA	TRBV5-1	few	TGCGCCAGCAGCCGAAGACAGTCCGCTGAAGCTTTCTTT	CASSRRQSAEAFF
TRBJ2-1	TRBD2	TRBV28	NA	TGTGCCAGCAGGGGGACTAGCGGGGGGGCTATCGGTGAGCAGTTCTTC	CASRGTSGGAIGEQFF
TRBJ2-5	NA	TRBV7-9	few	TGTGCCAGCAGCTTAGCGTCACACACAGAGACCCAGTACTTC	CASSLASHTETQYF
TRBJ1-4	NA	TRBV30	NA	TGTGCCTGGAGTGTAAGTGAGGAAAAACTGTTTTTT	CAWSVSEEKLFF
TRBJ2-7	NA	TRBV29-1	few	TGCAGCGTTAAATGGTTAGCGGTACCCTACGAGCAGTACTTC	CSVKWLAVPYEQYF
TRBJ2-1	NA	TRBV11-2	NA	TGTGCCAGCAGCTTAAAAAGAAGAGCCTACAATGAGCAGTTCTTC	CASSLKRRAYNEQFF
TRBJ1-2	NA	TRBV7-2	NA	TGTGCCAGCAGCTTTTCTAGGTCCCTTTATGGCTACACCTTC	CASSFSRSLYGYTF
TRBJ1-2	NA	TRBV5-1	few	TGCGCCAGCAGCGAACGGGGAAACGGCTATGGCTACACCTTC	CASSERGNGYGYTF